These T cell receptor beta chains were read from a single sample in a study of blood T cell repertoires in COVID-19. The method was immunoSEQ multiplex PCR; TCRdb's version includes in-frame clones alone and lacks a portion of them. The data hold fewer than 90,000 clones, with 70% to 90% observed a single time. The sequencing input was peripheral blood. The receptors originated from a man aged 55 to 70 with acute or convalescent COVID-19. The CDR3 runs from the conserved cysteine through the conserved F or W. The D gene is left open where the match is weak. Not all rows give a size; the values are once, few, many and, for expanded clones, a class.

TRBD2,TRBV27,few,TRBJ2-7,TGTGCCAGCAGTAGAGCGGGGATCTCCTACGAGCAGTACTTC,CASSRAGISYEQYF
.,TRBV5-1,.,TRBJ1-4,TGCGCCAGCAGCTTAGAGGGGAGGGGTAATGAAAAACTGTTTTTT,CASSLEGRGNEKLFF
TRBD1,TRBV27,.,TRBJ2-7,TGTGCCAGCAGTTTACTCCGACAGGGGAGAGCCTACGAGCAGTACTTC,CASSLLRQGRAYEQYF
.,TRBV3-1/TRBV3-2,.,TRBJ1-3,TGTGCCAGCAGCCAAGCTGAGAACACCATATATTTT,CASSQAENTIYF
.,TRBV3-1/TRBV3-2,few,TRBJ2-1,TGTGCCAGCAGCCATGTCGGGGATGAGCAGTTCTTC,CASSHVGDEQFF
.,TRBV11-2,.,TRBJ1-1,TGTGCCAGCAGCCCCGTGTCAGGGAACACTGAAGCTTTCTTT,CASSPVSGNTEAFF
TRBD2,TRBV10-3,few,TRBJ2-1,TGTGCCATCAGTAATGGACTAGCGACATACAATGAGCAGTTCTTC,CAISNGLATYNEQFF
.,TRBV11-2,.,TRBJ1-1,TGTGCCAGCAGCTTAGAAGTCCCTAGAGTGACTGAAGCTTTCTTT,CASSLEVPRVTEAFF
TRBD1,TRBV27,once,TRBJ1-4,TGTGCCAGCAGCCTTGACAGGGGGCGGTCTAATGAAAAACTGTTTTTT,CASSLDRGRSNEKLFF
TRBD2,TRBV6-5,.,TRBJ2-2,TGTGCCAGCAGTTACGGCGGGAGTGGAGGGGAGCTGTTTTTT,CASSYGGSGGELFF
TRBD1,TRBV7-9,few,TRBJ2-2,TGTGCCAGCAGCTTCCAGGGGGCGGACACCGGGGAGCTGTTTTTT,CASSFQGADTGELFF
TRBD1,TRBV18,.,TRBJ1-2,TGTGCCAGCTCACTTCCGGGACAGGGAAACTATGGCTACACCTTC,CASSLPGQGNYGYTF
.,TRBV2,once,TRBJ2-7,TGTGCCAGCAGTGATATCCGGGTGCAGTACTTC,CASSDIRVQYF
TRBD2,TRBV6-5,.,TRBJ2-2,TGTGCCAGCACCTCCCTTGGCGGGAGCACCGGGGAGCTGTTTTTT,CASTSLGGSTGELFF
TRBD1,TRBV5-6,.,TRBJ2-7,TGTGCCAGCAGCAGGGGACAGGGGACATCATACGAGCAGTACTTC,CASSRGQGTSYEQYF
TRBD2,TRBV5-1,.,TRBJ2-3,TGCGCCAGCAGCGGTAGCGGGGTCCCTAGCACAGATACGCAGTATTTT,CASSGSGVPSTDTQYF
TRBD2,TRBV5-1,.,TRBJ2-1,TGCGCCAGCAGCTGGACTAGTGACAATGAGCAGTTCTTC,CASSWTSDNEQFF
TRBD2,TRBV15,.,TRBJ2-5,TGTGCCACCAGCAGAGATGGCGGCGGGGGTGGAGAAGAGACCCAGTACTTC,CATSRDGGGGGEETQYF
.,TRBV6-5,.,TRBJ1-2,TGTGCCAGCATCCCTCAGGGAGGGGTCGGCTACACCTTC,CASIPQGGVGYTF
TRBD2,TRBV7-9,.,TRBJ2-7,TGTGCCAGCAGCTCCCCAAAGCTGCTAGCGGGCCCGGGTTTGGAGCAGTACTTC,CASSSPKLLAGPGLEQYF
.,TRBV18,few,TRBJ1-5,TGTGCCAGCTCACCACAGGGGAATCAGCCCCAGCATTTT,CASSPQGNQPQHF
TRBD1,TRBV10-3,.,TRBJ1-1,TGTGCCATCAGTGAGTCGAAACAGGGGATAATGAACACTGAAGCTTTCTTT,CAISESKQGIMNTEAFF
.,TRBV5-1,.,TRBJ1-2,TGCGCCAGCAGCTTGTCTCTGGGAGAAGACTATGGCTACACCTTC,CASSLSLGEDYGYTF
.,TRBV7-3,.,TRBJ1-1,TGTGCCAGCAGCCCCTCGGGGGGAACTGAAGCTTTCTTT,CASSPSGGTEAFF
.,TRBV9,.,TRBJ1-2,TGTGCCAGCAGCGTAGTCGGGGGGTCCAACTATGGCTACACCTTC,CASSVVGGSNYGYTF
.,TRBV5-6,.,TRBJ2-2,TGTGCCAGCAGTCCTACGGGGAACACCGGGGAGCTGTTTTTT,CASSPTGNTGELFF
.,TRBV4-2,once,TRBJ2-6,TGTGCCAGCAGCCAAGAGGGGGGAAGCTCTGGGGCCAACGTCCTGACTTTC,CASSQEGGSSGANVLTF
TRBD1,TRBV19,.,TRBJ1-1,TGTGCCAGTAGTCAGGGGGCCGCAGGGCGGGGAACTGAAGCTTTCTTT,CASSQGAAGRGTEAFF
TRBD1,TRBV14,.,TRBJ2-5,TGTGCCAGCAGCCCGAAACGAGGGACAGGGAAAGAGACCCAGTACTTC,CASSPKRGTGKETQYF
TRBD1,TRBV5-1,.,TRBJ1-6,TGCGCCAGCAGCACGGACAGGGGAGGCAATTCACCCCTCCACTTT,CASSTDRGGNSPLHF
.,TRBV5-6,.,TRBJ2-1,TGTGCCAGCAGCTTGGGGCGACTAGAGAACAATGAGCAGTTCTTC,CASSLGRLENNEQFF
TRBD2,TRBV5-1,.,TRBJ2-2,TGCGCCAGCAGCAAACTTCCTAGCGGGAGGGGCACCGGGGAGCTGTTTTTT,CASSKLPSGRGTGELFF
.,TRBV29-1,.,TRBJ1-4,TGCAGCGTTGAAAGGGGCCCTAATGAAAAACTGTTTTTT,CSVERGPNEKLFF
.,TRBV7-8,.,TRBJ1-3,TGTGCCAGCAGCTTAGTCCCACTAGGCGGAAACACCATATATTTT,CASSLVPLGGNTIYF
.,TRBV6-6,.,TRBJ2-5,TGTGCCAGCAGTTACTCGGGCAGCCAAGAGACCCAGTACTTC,CASSYSGSQETQYF